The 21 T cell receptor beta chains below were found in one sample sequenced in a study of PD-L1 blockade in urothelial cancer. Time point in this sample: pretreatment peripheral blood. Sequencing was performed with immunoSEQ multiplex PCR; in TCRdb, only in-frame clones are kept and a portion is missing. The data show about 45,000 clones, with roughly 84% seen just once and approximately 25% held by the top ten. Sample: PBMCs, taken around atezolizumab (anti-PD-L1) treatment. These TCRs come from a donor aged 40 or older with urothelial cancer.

CDR3 in DNA: TGTGCCAGTAGTGTCCACGGGACAGGGGGCTCCTACGAGCAGTACTTC. Amino acid sequence: CASSVHGTGGSYEQYF. J is TRBJ2-7 and V is TRBV19, with 11 positions matching TRBD1. CDR1 and CDR2 from the germline V gene are LNHDA and SQIVND (reference sequence). J lost 0 bases, V lost 5 bases, and 6 bases had no gene match. CDR3 size: 16 residues.

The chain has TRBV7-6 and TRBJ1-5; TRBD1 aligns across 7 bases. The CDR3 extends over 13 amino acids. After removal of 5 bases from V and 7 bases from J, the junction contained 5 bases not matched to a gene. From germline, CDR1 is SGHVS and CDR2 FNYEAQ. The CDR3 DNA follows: TGTGCCAGCAGCCAAGACAGGGCGCAGCCCCAGCATTTT. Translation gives CASSQDRAQPQHF.

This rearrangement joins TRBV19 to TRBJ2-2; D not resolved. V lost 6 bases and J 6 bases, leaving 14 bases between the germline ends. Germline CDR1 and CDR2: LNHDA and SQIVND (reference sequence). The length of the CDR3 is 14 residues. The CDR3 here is CASRTSREAGELFF. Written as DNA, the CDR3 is TGTGCCAGTAGGACCTCAAGAGAGGCCGGGGAGCTGTTTTTT.

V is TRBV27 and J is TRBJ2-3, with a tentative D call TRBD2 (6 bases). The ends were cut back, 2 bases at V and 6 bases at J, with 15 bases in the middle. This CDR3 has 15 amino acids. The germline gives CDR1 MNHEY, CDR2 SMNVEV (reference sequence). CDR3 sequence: CASSLVAGRGDTQYF. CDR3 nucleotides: TGTGCCAGCAGTTTAGTTGCGGGACGGGGGGATACGCAGTATTTT.

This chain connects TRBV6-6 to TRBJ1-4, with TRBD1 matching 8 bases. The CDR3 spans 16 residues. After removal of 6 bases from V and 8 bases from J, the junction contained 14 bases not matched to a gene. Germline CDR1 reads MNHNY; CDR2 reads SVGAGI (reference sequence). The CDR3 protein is CASRPLQHRGGEKLFF. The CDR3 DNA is TGTGCCAGCAGACCACTACAACACAGGGGGGGGGAAAAACTGTTTTTT.

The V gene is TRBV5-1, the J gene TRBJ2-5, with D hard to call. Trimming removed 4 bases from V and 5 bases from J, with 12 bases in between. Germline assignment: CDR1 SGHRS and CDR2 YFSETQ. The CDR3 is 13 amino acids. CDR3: CASSPRMWETQYF. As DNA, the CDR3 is TGCGCCAGCAGCCCGAGGATGTGGGAGACCCAGTACTTC.

CDR3 amino acids: CASSPPGQAVDEQYF. The DNA of the CDR3 is TGTGCCAGCAGTCCCCCGGGACAGGCAGTCGACGAGCAGTACTTC. V and J are TRBV6-6 and TRBJ2-7; TRBD1 matches 8 bases. The CDR3 consists of 15 residues. The germline gives CDR1 MNHNY, CDR2 SVGAGI (reference sequence). Trimming at V came to 5 bases and at J to 5 bases, leaving 11 bases not matched to a gene.

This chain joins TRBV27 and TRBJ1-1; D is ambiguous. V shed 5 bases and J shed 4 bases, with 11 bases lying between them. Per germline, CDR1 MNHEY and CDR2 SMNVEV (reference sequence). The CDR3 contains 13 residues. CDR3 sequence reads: CASSATLATEAFF. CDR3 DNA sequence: TGTGCCAGCAGTGCAACCCTAGCCACTGAAGCTTTCTTT.

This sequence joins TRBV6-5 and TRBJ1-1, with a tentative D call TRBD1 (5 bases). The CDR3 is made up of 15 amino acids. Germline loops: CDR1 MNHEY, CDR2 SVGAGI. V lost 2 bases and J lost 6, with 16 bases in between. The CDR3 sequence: CASSYGFAVRAEAFF. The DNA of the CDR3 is TGTGCCAGCAGTTACGGTTTTGCGGTCAGGGCTGAAGCTTTCTTT.

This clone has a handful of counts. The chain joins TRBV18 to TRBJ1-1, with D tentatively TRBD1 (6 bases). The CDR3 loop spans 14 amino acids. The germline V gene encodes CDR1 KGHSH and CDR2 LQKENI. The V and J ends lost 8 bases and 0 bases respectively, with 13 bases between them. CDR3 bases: TGTGCCAGCCATCAAGGGGGGGTGAACACTGAAGCTTTCTTT. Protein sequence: CASHQGGVNTEAFF.

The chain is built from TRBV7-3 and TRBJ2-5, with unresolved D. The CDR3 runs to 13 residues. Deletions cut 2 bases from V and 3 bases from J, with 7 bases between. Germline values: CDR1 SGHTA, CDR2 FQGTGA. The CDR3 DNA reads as TGTGCCAGCAGCTTAGGGCCAAAAGAGACCCAGTACTTC. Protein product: CASSLGPKETQYF.

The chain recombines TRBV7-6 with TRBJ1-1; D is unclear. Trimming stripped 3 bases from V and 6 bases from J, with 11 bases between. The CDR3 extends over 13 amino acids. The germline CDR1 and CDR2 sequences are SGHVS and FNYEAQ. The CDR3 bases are TGTGCCAGCAGCTTCGCCGGGGTCGCTGAAGCTTTCTTT. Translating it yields CASSFAGVAEAFF.

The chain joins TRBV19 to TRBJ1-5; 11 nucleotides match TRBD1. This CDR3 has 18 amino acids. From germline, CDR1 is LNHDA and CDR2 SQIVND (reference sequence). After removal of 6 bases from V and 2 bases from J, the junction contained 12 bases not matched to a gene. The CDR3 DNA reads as TGTGCCAGTAGCTCTCACCCTCCGGGACAGGGGGGCAATCAGCCCCAGCATTTT. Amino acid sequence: CASSSHPPGQGGNQPQHF.

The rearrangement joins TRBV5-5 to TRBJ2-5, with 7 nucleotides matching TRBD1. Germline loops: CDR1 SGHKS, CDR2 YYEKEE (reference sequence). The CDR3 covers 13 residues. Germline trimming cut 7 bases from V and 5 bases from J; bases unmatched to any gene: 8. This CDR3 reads CASHLGGAETQYF. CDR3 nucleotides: TGTGCCAGCCATCTAGGGGGCGCGGAGACCCAGTACTTC.

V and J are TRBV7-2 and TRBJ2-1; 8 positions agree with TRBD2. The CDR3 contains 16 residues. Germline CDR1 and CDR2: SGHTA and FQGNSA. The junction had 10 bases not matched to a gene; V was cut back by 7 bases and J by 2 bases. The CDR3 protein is CASTPRGGLPYNEQFF. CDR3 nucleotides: TGTGCCAGCACCCCCCGGGGGGGACTCCCCTACAATGAGCAGTTCTTC.

CDR3 sequence reads: CASRPGTGLPSYEQYF. For the CDR3, the DNA is TGTGCCAGCAGACCCGGGACAGGGCTTCCTTCCTACGAGCAGTACTTC. This chain uses TRBV2 with TRBJ2-7; 9 bases align to TRBD1. The CDR3 loop spans 16 amino acids. V shed 6 bases and J 1 base; nucleotides not matched to a gene: 10. Germline V gene sequence: CDR1 SNHLY, CDR2 FYNNEI. Based on the CDR3 plus reference TRBV2 and TRBJ2-7, the full variable domain is EPEVTQTPSHQVTQMGQEVILRCVPISNHLYFYWYRQILGQKVEFLVSFYNNEISEKSEIFDDQFSVERPDGSNFTLKIRSTKLEDSAMYFCASRPGTGLPSYEQYFGPGTRLTVT.

The chain's CDR3 is CASSYPGSGANVLTF. CDR3 bases: TGTGCCAGCAGCTACCCGGGCTCTGGGGCCAACGTCCTGACTTTC. This chain joins TRBV28 and TRBJ2-6, with D unresolved. V lost 6 bases to trimming and J lost 0 bases, with 9 bases between them. CDR3 size: 15 residues. Per germline, CDR1 MDHEN and CDR2 SYDVKM.

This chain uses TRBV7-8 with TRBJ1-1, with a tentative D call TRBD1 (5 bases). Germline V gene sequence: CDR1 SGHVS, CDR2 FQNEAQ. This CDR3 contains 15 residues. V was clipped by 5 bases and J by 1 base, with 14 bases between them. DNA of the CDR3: TGTGCCAGCAGCCCAAGGTGGGGCAAGAACACTGAAGCTTTCTTT. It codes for CASSPRWGKNTEAFF.

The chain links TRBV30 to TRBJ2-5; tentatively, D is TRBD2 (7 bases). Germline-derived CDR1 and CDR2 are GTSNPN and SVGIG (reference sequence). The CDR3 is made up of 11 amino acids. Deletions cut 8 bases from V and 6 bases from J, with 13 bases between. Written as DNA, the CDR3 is TGTGCCGGGGGGGCGGAAAAGACCCAGTACTTC. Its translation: CAGGAEKTQYF. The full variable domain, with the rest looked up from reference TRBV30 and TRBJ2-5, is SQTIHQWPATLVQPVGSPLSLECTVEGTSNPNLYWYRQAAGRGLQLLFYSVGIGQISSEVPQNLSASRPQDRQFILSSKKLLLSDSGFYLCAGGAEKTQYFGPGTRLLVL.

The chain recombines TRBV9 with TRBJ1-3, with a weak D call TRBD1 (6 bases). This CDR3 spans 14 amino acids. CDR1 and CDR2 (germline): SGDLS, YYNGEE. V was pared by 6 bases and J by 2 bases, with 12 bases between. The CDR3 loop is CASKAGATGNTIYF. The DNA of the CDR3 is TGTGCCAGCAAGGCGGGGGCAACTGGAAACACCATATATTTT.

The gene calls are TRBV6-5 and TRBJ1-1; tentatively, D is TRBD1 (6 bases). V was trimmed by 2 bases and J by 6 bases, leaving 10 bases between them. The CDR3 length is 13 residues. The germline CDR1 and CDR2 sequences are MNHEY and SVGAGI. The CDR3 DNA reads TGTGCCAGCAGTTACGGGGGGGGCTCTGAAGCTTTCTTT. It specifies CASSYGGGSEAFF.